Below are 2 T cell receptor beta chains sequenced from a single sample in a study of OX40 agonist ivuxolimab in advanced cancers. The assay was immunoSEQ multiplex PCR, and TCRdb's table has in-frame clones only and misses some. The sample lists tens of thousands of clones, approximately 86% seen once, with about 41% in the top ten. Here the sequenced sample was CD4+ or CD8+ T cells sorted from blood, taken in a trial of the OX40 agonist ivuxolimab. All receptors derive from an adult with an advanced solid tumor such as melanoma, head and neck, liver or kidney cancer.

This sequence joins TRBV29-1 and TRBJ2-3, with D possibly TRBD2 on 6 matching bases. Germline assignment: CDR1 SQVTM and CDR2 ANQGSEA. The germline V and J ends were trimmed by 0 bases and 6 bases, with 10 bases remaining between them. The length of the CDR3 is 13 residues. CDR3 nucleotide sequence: TGCAGCGTTGAAGATCGGACTAAGGATACGCAGTATTTT. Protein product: CSVEDRTKDTQYF.

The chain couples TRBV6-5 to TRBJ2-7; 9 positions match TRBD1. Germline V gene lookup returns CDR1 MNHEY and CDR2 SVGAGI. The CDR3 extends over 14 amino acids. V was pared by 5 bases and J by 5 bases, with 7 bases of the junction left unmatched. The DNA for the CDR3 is TGTGCCAGCAGTGCCGGGACAGGGTATGACGAGCAGTACTTC. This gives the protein CASSAGTGYDEQYF.